The 15 T cell receptor beta chains given below trace back to one sample, sequenced in a study of CXCR3-negative and CXCR3-positive naive CD8 T cells. Study-wide results and caveats: Hydrophobicity of TRB CDR3s was greater in CXCR3-positive naive cells than in CXCR3-negative naive cells.

These receptors' targets are unknown. Carrying UMI labels, the TRB cDNA libraries were prepared through 5' RACE. TCRdb re-called the 5' RACE reads and gives one entry per CDR3 protein, without DNA. This sample's table reports under 110,000 distinct CDR3 sequences. Sequencing used naive CXCR3+ CD8+ T cells from blood. Subset reported: CD45RO-CCR7+CD27+CD95- naive CD8+ T cells expressing CXCR3 (TNR3+). The origin of the receptors is a human donor in good health. Some clones in this sample may be carry-over from other donors' samples.

This chain links TRBV21-1 with TRBJ2-5; TCRdb's D gene call, TRBD1, goes unchecked for lack of DNA. TRBV21-1 is assigned pseudogene status. This CDR3 contains 16 residues. CDR3 loop: CASSKASITGSETQYF.

The V gene is TRBV7-3, the J gene TRBJ2-1; lacking DNA, the TRBD2 call made by TCRdb goes unchecked. Germline V gene sequence: CDR1 SGHTA, CDR2 FQGTGA. The CDR3 extends over 13 amino acids. The CDR3 spells CASSPGLAFEQFF.

The J gene is TRBJ2-1, the V gene TRBV5-6; the D call from TCRdb, TRBD1, cannot be confirmed without DNA. Germline CDR1 reads SGHDT; CDR2 reads YYEEEE. There are 14 residues in the CDR3. CDR3 in amino acids: CASSLPGGTGEQFF.

V is TRBV6-1 and J is TRBJ2-7. Germline V gene lookup returns CDR1 MNHNS and CDR2 SASEGT. The CDR3 length is 13 residues. CDR3 loop: CASSDLHTYEQYF.

The V and J genes are TRBV27 and TRBJ2-2; no DNA is available, so the TRBD2 call from TCRdb remains unchecked. Germline-derived CDR1 and CDR2 are MNHEY and SMNVEV (reference sequence). The CDR3 covers 16 residues. CDR3: CASSPEGLGNTGELFF.

The V and J genes are TRBV14 and TRBJ2-1; the TRBD1 assignment by TCRdb is unverifiable without DNA. Germline lookup yields CDR1 SGHDN and CDR2 FVKESK. CDR3 length: 13 residues. The CDR3 here is CASSQFTGNEQFF. The full variable domain, rest sourced from reference TRBV14 and TRBJ2-1, is EAGVTQFPSHSVIEKGQTVTLRCDPISGHDNLYWYRRVMGKEIKFLLHFVKESKQDESGMPNNRFLAERTGGTYSTLKVQPAELEDSGVYFCASSQFTGNEQFFGPGTRLTVL.

V usage is TRBV29-1 and J usage is TRBJ2-7; the TRBD2 assignment by TCRdb is unverifiable without DNA. This CDR3 is 16 amino acids long. CDR1 and CDR2 (germline): SQVTM, ANQGSEA. The CDR3 sequence is CSVEAAGTSVSYEQYF.

The rearrangement links TRBV29-1 to TRBJ1-4; without DNA, the TCRdb call of TRBD1 cannot be checked. This CDR3 spans 14 amino acids. Germline lookup yields CDR1 SQVTM and CDR2 ANQGSEA. Here the CDR3 reads CSVEVPGKGEKLFF.

The chain links TRBV20-1 to TRBJ2-2; the TCRdb call, TRBD2, lacks DNA for checking. Germline values: CDR1 DFQATT, CDR2 SNEGSKA (reference sequence). This CDR3 comprises 14 residues. The CDR3 spells CSARGLAVTGELFF.

The chain carries TRBV15 and TRBJ1-5; TCRdb designates TRBD1, a call that cannot be tested without DNA. Looked up from germline, CDR1 is LNHNV and CDR2 is YYDKDF (reference sequence). This CDR3 has 16 residues. This CDR3 is CATSRDPPTSTWPQHF.

The rearrangement joins TRBV29-1 to TRBJ2-3; the TRBD1 assignment by TCRdb is unverifiable without DNA. Germline-derived CDR1 and CDR2 are SQVTM and ANQGSEA. The CDR3 extends over 13 amino acids. Here the CDR3 reads CSVGQGVADTQYF.

The V gene is TRBV5-1, the J gene TRBJ1-1; TCRdb calls TRBD1, which cannot be checked without DNA. The CDR3 is made up of 14 amino acids. From germline, CDR1 is SGHRS and CDR2 YFSETQ. The CDR3 spells CASSSTGIGTEAFF.

This chain uses TRBV11-2 with TRBJ2-3; without DNA, the TCRdb call of TRBD1 cannot be checked. This CDR3 spans 15 amino acids. Germline CDR1 is SGHAT and CDR2 is FQNNGV. The CDR3 spells CASSSIQVGTDTQYF.

This rearrangement joins TRBV11-2 to TRBJ1-2. Germline V gene lookup returns CDR1 SGHAT and CDR2 FQNNGV. CDR3 length equals 12 residues. The CDR3 loop reads CASSLDLRGYTF.

This rearrangement joins TRBV7-6 to TRBJ2-1. Germline assignment: CDR1 SGHVS and CDR2 FNYEAQ. The CDR3 runs 12 residues. The CDR3 protein is CASSSAGNEQFF.